These 19 T cell receptor beta chains came from one sample sequenced in a study of blood T cells in healthy people across ages. Sample-barcoded 5' priming and a J-beta primer mix drove a second PCR of about 7 to 11 cycles. From the 5' RACE reads, TCRdb called clonotypes with MiXCR, one entry per CDR3 protein. The sample has hundreds of thousands of distinct CDR3 sequences, 27% seen once. The material sequenced was blood. These receptors originate from a woman aged 65 to 85 in good health.

This clonotype was observed many times. The rearrangement joins TRBV13 to TRBJ2-7; 10 bases fit TRBD1. V was pared by 4 bases and J by 3 bases, with 3 bases of the junction left unmatched. This CDR3 comprises 14 residues. CDR1 is PRHDT and CDR2 is FYEKMQ in the germline V gene (reference sequence). This chain's CDR3 is CASSWTGGLYEQYF. CDR3 bases: TGTGCCAGCAGCTGGACAGGGGGTCTCTACGAGCAGTACTTC.

This clonotype was detected ten times or more. The chain uses TRBV2 and TRBJ2-7, with D possibly TRBD1 on 6 matching bases. The CDR3 loop spans 15 amino acids. Deletions cut 5 bases from V and 2 bases from J, with 16 bases between. Germline-derived CDR1 and CDR2 are SNHLY and FYNNEI. CDR3 amino acids: CASSTLGTPTYEQYF. The CDR3, as DNA: TGTGCCAGCAGTACGCTCGGGACACCGACCTACGAGCAGTACTTC.

This clonotype was found a few times. This chain links TRBV29-1 with TRBJ2-7; D ambiguous. The CDR3 has 14 residues. Germline CDR1 is SQVTM and CDR2 is ANQGSEA. V dropped 3 bases and J dropped 4 bases, with 16 bases sitting between them. In DNA form, the CDR3 reads TGCAGCGTTGATTCGGCTCAGGTTAGGTACGAGCAGTACTTC. It translates to CSVDSAQVRYEQYF.

This sequence joins TRBV6-5 and TRBJ1-1, with D hard to call. Trimming took 4 bases from V and 2 from J, leaving 17 bases between them. Germline V lookup: CDR1 MNHEY, CDR2 SVGAGI. CDR3 length equals 16 residues. The DNA for the CDR3 is TGTGCCAGCAGTTCCCCCACGGGAAGGCTTAACACTGAAGCTTTCTTT. Translated, it gives CASSSPTGRLNTEAFF.

This clonotype was detected many times. This chain uses TRBV12-3 or TRBV12-4 with TRBJ2-5; 7 nucleotides match TRBD1. V was pared by 1 base and J by 7 bases, with 3 bases of the junction left unmatched. The CDR3 sequence is 13 residues long. The CDR3: CASSLGGGRTQYF. In DNA form, the CDR3 reads TGTGCCAGCAGTTTAGGAGGGGGCCGGACCCAGTACTTC.

This clonotype was counted only a few times. This chain uses TRBV29-1 with TRBJ2-1, with D hard to call. Trimming cost V 6 bases and J 10 bases, with 16 bases left between them. The CDR3 has 12 residues. The V gene's germline CDR1 is SQVTM and CDR2 ANQGSEA. CDR3 DNA: TGCAGCGTGTTTATCTTGGCGGCGGAGCAGTTCTTC. Its protein product is CSVFILAAEQFF.

This clonotype was observed a few times. This chain connects TRBV7-3 to TRBJ2-1; tentative D call: TRBD2 (5 bases). The CDR3 length is 14 residues. Germline CDR1 SGHTA, CDR2 FQGTGA. V dropped 5 bases and J dropped 8 bases, with 16 bases sitting between them. The CDR3 is CASSAGGSDYEQFF. DNA for the CDR3: TGTGCCAGCAGCGCAGGAGGTTCCGACTATGAGCAGTTCTTC. The whole variable domain, filled in from reference TRBV7-3 and TRBJ2-1, reads GAGVSQTPSNKVTEKGKYVELRCDPISGHTALYWYRQSLGQGPEFLIYFQGTGAADDSGLPNDRFFAVRPEGSVSTLKIQRTERGDSAVYLCASSAGGSDYEQFFGPGTRLTVL.

This clonotype appeared a few times. This chain connects TRBV27 to TRBJ1-1; 7 bases map to TRBD1. With 5 bases clipped from V and 0 bases from J, the junction kept 6 bases outside the gene matches. CDR3 length: 15 amino acids. CDR1 is MNHEY and CDR2 is SMNVEV in the germline V gene (reference sequence). The CDR3: CASSPGQLMNTEAFF. CDR3 coding DNA: TGTGCCAGCAGTCCGGGACAGCTGATGAACACTGAAGCTTTCTTT.

Only a few counts were recorded for this clonotype. The chain couples TRBV28 to TRBJ2-3, with 9 bases matching TRBD2. The CDR3 spans 15 residues. The V gene end was trimmed by 4 bases and the J gene end by 2 bases; junction bases not matched to a gene: 4. In germline, CDR1 is MDHEN, CDR2 SYDVKM. The CDR3 sequence: CASSSSGRHTDTQYF. The CDR3 nucleotides read TGTGCCAGCAGTTCCAGCGGGAGGCACACAGATACGCAGTATTTT.

The chain combines TRBV7-9 with TRBJ2-3; perhaps TRBD2 as D (5 bases). The CDR3 is 16 amino acids. V was clipped by 4 bases and J by 1 base, with 15 bases between them. The germline V gene has CDR1 SEHNR and CDR2 FQNEAQ (reference sequence). CDR3 bases: TGTGCCAGCAGCTCCCGGACTGGCGGTCGCACAGATACGCAGTATTTT. Residues: CASSSRTGGRTDTQYF.

This clonotype was recorded a few times. The chain links TRBV29-1 to TRBJ2-2; D might be TRBD1 (5 bases). CDR1 SQVTM and CDR2 ANQGSEA come from the germline V gene. V was shortened by 4 bases and J by 2 bases, with 8 bases between the two germline ends. The CDR3 runs to 13 residues. CDR3 in amino acids: CSVGQINTGELFF. In DNA form, the CDR3 reads TGCAGCGTTGGACAGATAAACACCGGGGAGCTGTTTTTT.

This chain uses TRBV28 with TRBJ2-1; TRBD2 matches at 14 bases. With 6 bases clipped from V and 8 bases from J, the junction kept 3 bases outside the gene matches. The CDR3 has 14 residues. Germline V lookup: CDR1 MDHEN, CDR2 SYDVKM. CDR3 DNA: TGTGCCAGCAGGGGGACTAGCGGGAGAGATGAGCAGTTCTTC. The encoded protein is CASRGTSGRDEQFF.

The rearrangement links TRBV5-6 to TRBJ2-4, with 7 positions matching TRBD2. After removal of 2 bases from V and 2 bases from J, the junction contained 7 bases not matched to a gene. This CDR3 has 16 amino acids. Germline CDR1 SGHDT, CDR2 YYEEEE. CDR3 sequence (DNA): TGTGCCAGCAGCTTTAGGGAGGGGCTATCCAAAAACATTCAGTACTTC. This encodes CASSFREGLSKNIQYF.

This clonotype has at least ten counts. The chain employs TRBV12-3 or TRBV12-4 and TRBJ2-7, with D hard to call. The CDR3 is 13 amino acids. The V end lost 2 bases, the J end lost 9 bases, and 14 bases lay between the germline ends. CDR3 in DNA: TGTGCCAGCAGTTTAAGTGACCCTCCGGGGCAGTACTTC. Its protein is CASSLSDPPGQYF.

A few counts support this clonotype. The chain carries TRBV28 and TRBJ2-5, with 7 bases aligning to TRBD2. This CDR3 is 15 amino acids long. Per germline, CDR1 MDHEN and CDR2 SYDVKM. V lost 6 bases and J lost 5; bases outside the gene matches: 12. The CDR3 protein is CASSLGGGGVETQYF. In DNA, the CDR3 is TGTGCCAGCAGCCTGGGGGGGGGAGGCGTTGAGACCCAGTACTTC. Complete variable domain (other parts from reference TRBV28 and TRBJ2-5): DVKVTQSSRYLVKRTGEKVFLECVQDMDHENMFWYRQDPGLGLRLIYFSYDVKMKEKGDIPEGYSVSREKKERFSLILESASTNQTSMYLCASSLGGGGVETQYFGPGTRLLVL.

Of note for this clonotype: A much larger clone is a single base away; this may be a read error. V is TRBV2 and J is TRBJ2-7; 7 bases are shared with TRBD2. The CDR3 length is 13 residues. The trim removed 4 bases at V and 9 bases at J, leaving 9 bases unmatched. CDR1 and CDR2 from the germline V gene are SNHLY and FYNNEI. The CDR3 here is CASSVTPGGGQYF. CDR3 coding DNA: TGTGCCAGCAGTGTTACTCCGGGGGGAGGGCAGTACTTC. Filled out from reference TRBV2 and TRBJ2-7, the complete variable domain reads EPEVTQTPSHQVTQMGQEVILRCVPISNHLYFYWYRQILGQKVEFLVSFYNNEISEKSEIFDDQFSVERPDGSNFTLKIRSTKLEDSAMYFCASSVTPGGGQYFGPGTRLTVT.

This clonotype was seen more than once but under ten times. The J gene is TRBJ2-3, the V gene TRBV29-1; TRBD1 or TRBD2 may be the D gene (5 bases each). This CDR3 comprises 11 residues. Trimming pared 4 bases from V and 6 bases from J, leaving 8 bases between. Looked up from germline, CDR1 is SQVTM and CDR2 is ANQGSEA. CDR3 nucleotide sequence: TGCAGCGTTGGGGGGACCGATACGCAGTATTTT. Its translation: CSVGGTDTQYF.

This chain links TRBV5-1 with TRBJ2-7, with 9 bases matching TRBD1. Germline V gives CDR1 SGHRS, CDR2 YFSETQ. Trimming removed 4 bases from V and 6 bases from J; junction bases left unmatched: 8. CDR3 length: 14 residues. This chain's CDR3 is CASSGGTGRVEQYF. Written as DNA, the CDR3 is TGCGCCAGCAGCGGAGGGACAGGGCGGGTCGAGCAGTACTTC. The complete variable domain, with remaining parts taken from reference TRBV5-1 and TRBJ2-7, reads KAGVTQTPRYLIKTRGQQVTLSCSPISGHRSVSWYQQTPGQGLQFLFEYFSETQRNKGNFPGRFSGRQFSNSRSEMNVSTLELGDSALYLCASSGGTGRVEQYFGPGTRLTVT.

This clonotype was observed a handful of times. The chain has TRBV20-1 and TRBJ1-6; D remains ambiguous. CDR1 is DFQATT, CDR2 SNEGSKA, per germline (reference sequence). The CDR3 covers 17 residues. Trimming cost V 1 base and J 0 bases, with 13 bases left between them. This CDR3 is CSARGLGASSYNSPLHF. CDR3 nucleotides: TGCAGTGCTAGAGGTTTGGGAGCCAGCTCCTATAATTCACCCCTCCACTTT.